The 18 T cell receptor beta chains reported below all come from one sample, sequenced in a study of blood T cell repertoires in COVID-19. TCRdb's copy holds only in-frame clones and misses some; the assay was immunoSEQ multiplex PCR. The sample shows roughly 100,000 clones, roughly 88% of them seen only once. Sequenced sample: peripheral blood. The receptors come from a human donor in a cohort sampled during active COVID-19.

The V and J genes are TRBV9 and TRBJ2-1; D gene uncertain. Germline V gene sequence: CDR1 SGDLS, CDR2 YYNGEE. The CDR3 runs to 15 residues. The V gene lost 0 bases and the J gene lost 0 bases, with 7 bases spanning the gap. This CDR3 reads CASSVASNSYNEQFF. CDR3 DNA: TGTGCCAGCAGCGTAGCCAGTAACTCCTACAATGAGCAGTTCTTC.

The chain is built from TRBV2 and TRBJ2-1; possibly TRBD1 for D (5 bases). This CDR3 is built from 12 residues. The V end was cut by 6 bases, the J end by 6 bases, with 9 bases between. CDR1 and CDR2 (germline): SNHLY, FYNNEI. CDR3 region: CASSGTGNEQFF. The CDR3 bases are TGTGCCAGCAGCGGAACAGGCAATGAGCAGTTCTTC.

CDR3 DNA: TGTGCCAGCAGCCTGGGACTAGCGGGAGGGCGGGGAGATACGCAGTATTTT. Its translation is CASSLGLAGGRGDTQYF. V gene TRBV7-3 combines with J gene TRBJ2-3, with TRBD2 matching 16 bases. From germline, CDR1 is SGHTA and CDR2 FQGTGA. V gave up 5 bases and J gave up 5 bases; unmatched junction bases: 7. CDR3 size: 17 residues.

Only a few counts were recorded for this clone. This chain uses TRBV4-1 with TRBJ2-7; D may be TRBD2 (5 bases). The V gene's germline CDR1 is MGHRA and CDR2 YSYEKL. The CDR3 sequence is 13 residues long. Trimming pared 4 bases from V and 2 bases from J, leaving 9 bases between. The CDR3 nucleotides are TGCGCCAGCAGCCCCCCGGGGACCTACGAGCAGTACTTC. Its translation: CASSPPGTYEQYF.

This chain joins TRBV5-4 and TRBJ1-2; D unclear. Trimming removed 4 bases at V and 2 bases at J, with 9 bases between. The germline gives CDR1 SGHNT, CDR2 YYREEE (reference sequence). The CDR3 has 13 amino acids. The CDR3, as DNA: TGTGCCAGCAGCGCGGCAGCGAACTATGGCTACACCTTC. This gives the protein CASSAAANYGYTF.

The chain couples TRBV29-1 to TRBJ1-1; the D is unclear. The length of the CDR3 is 11 residues. Per germline, CDR1 SQVTM and CDR2 ANQGSEA. The V end lost 1 base, the J end lost 4 bases, and 4 bases lay between the germline ends. The CDR3 reads CSVEGGTEAFF. CDR3 in DNA: TGCAGCGTTGAAGGCGGCACTGAAGCTTTCTTT.

The chain links TRBV5-5 to TRBJ1-3, with a tentative D call TRBD1 (6 bases). CDR1 is SGHKS and CDR2 is YYEKEE in the germline V gene (reference sequence). CDR3 size: 16 residues. The V and J ends lost 1 base and 2 bases respectively, with 13 bases between them. The CDR3 DNA reads TGTGCCAGCAGCTTGTATTTCCCAGGGGCTGGAAACACCATATATTTT. This gives the protein CASSLYFPGAGNTIYF.

The chain links TRBV6-4 to TRBJ2-6; tentative D call: TRBD1 (6 bases). The V and J ends lost 4 bases and 0 bases respectively, with 10 bases between them. This CDR3 contains 16 residues. Germline V CDR1 and CDR2: MRHNA, SNTAGT. As DNA, the CDR3 is TGTGCCAGCAGTGCAGGGGAAATCTCTGGGGCCAACGTCCTGACTTTC. Its protein is CASSAGEISGANVLTF.

The chain combines TRBV3-1 (or the pseudogene TRBV3-2) with TRBJ2-4, with a weak D call TRBD2 (6 bases). Germline CDR1 LGHDT, CDR2 YNNKEL (reference sequence). The CDR3 is 13 residues long. V was shortened by 2 bases and J by 5 bases, with 7 bases between the two germline ends. The DNA for the CDR3 is TGTGCCAGCAGCCAAACGGGGGAAAACATTCAGTACTTC. Translating it yields CASSQTGENIQYF.

The chain employs TRBV11-2 and TRBJ2-1, with no clear D. Trimming shortened V by 1 base and J by 2 bases, and 9 bases separated the two germline ends. The CDR3 consists of 15 residues. Germline CDR1 is SGHAT and CDR2 is FQNNGV. CDR3 in amino acids: CASSLVESAYNEQFF. The CDR3 nucleotides are TGTGCCAGCAGCTTAGTAGAGAGCGCCTACAATGAGCAGTTCTTC.

The CDR3 loop is CASSIARKLFF. The CDR3 DNA is TGTGCCAGTAGTATCGCCAGGAAACTGTTTTTT. The chain carries TRBV19 and TRBJ1-4, with unresolved D. Trimming shortened V by 3 bases and J by 11 bases, and 7 bases separated the two germline ends. CDR1 is LNHDA, CDR2 SQIVND, per germline (reference sequence). The CDR3 length is 11 residues.

J is TRBJ2-5 and V is TRBV11-3, with 7 bases matching TRBD2. This CDR3 is 13 amino acids long. Per the germline V gene, CDR1 is SGHNT and CDR2 is YENEEA. Unmatched junction bases numbered 2, after V lost 5 bases and J lost 2 bases. The CDR3 sequence: CASSPGGQETQYF. CDR3 in DNA: TGTGCCAGCAGCCCCGGGGGGCAAGAGACCCAGTACTTC.

The rearrangement uses TRBV6-5 and TRBJ1-6; a weak D match, TRBD1 (5 bases). Germline values: CDR1 MNHEY, CDR2 SVGAGI. The germline V and J ends were trimmed by 4 bases and 10 bases, with 11 bases remaining between them. The CDR3 is 13 amino acids. CDR3 nucleotide sequence: TGTGCCAGCAGTTTCCAGGGAAAATCACCCCTCCACTTT. Protein product: CASSFQGKSPLHF.

The rearrangement uses TRBV9 and TRBJ2-5, with 8 nucleotides matching TRBD2. V lost 4 bases to trimming and J lost 5 bases; unmatched junction nucleotides: 7. Germline values: CDR1 SGDLS, CDR2 YYNGEE. The CDR3 totals 14 residues. Written as DNA, the CDR3 is TGTGCCAGCAGCTCACGGGGGGGGTCCGAGACCCAGTACTTC. Its protein product is CASSSRGGSETQYF.

This clone appeared once. The rearrangement joins TRBV19 to TRBJ2-3, with D possibly being TRBD1 (6 bases). This CDR3 is 16 amino acids long. Trimming took off 5 bases at V and 1 base at J, with 16 bases between the two ends. Germline assignment: CDR1 LNHDA and CDR2 SQIVND (reference sequence). The CDR3 nucleotides read TGTGCCAGTAGTTCGCGCTCGGGACACCGCACAGATACGCAGTATTTT. Translated: CASSSRSGHRTDTQYF.

The rearrangement links TRBV18 to TRBJ2-7, with TRBD1 as a possible D gene (6 bases). CDR1 KGHSH and CDR2 LQKENI come from the germline V gene. The CDR3 runs to 15 residues. The V and J ends lost 6 bases and 6 bases respectively, with 21 bases between them. CDR3 region: CASSPTTGTFREQYF. The CDR3 DNA is TGTGCCAGCTCGCCTACCACTGGGACATTTCGCGAGCAGTACTTC.

The rearrangement links TRBV12-5 to TRBJ1-4; D is undetermined. CDR1 and CDR2 from the germline V gene are LGHNT and FRNRAP. Between the trimmed V and J ends, which lost 10 bases and 0 bases, there was a span of 9 bases. There are 13 residues in the CDR3. CDR3 DNA: TGTGCTACCGCCGGTGCAACTAATGAAAAACTGTTTTTT. The encoded protein is CATAGATNEKLFF.

The V and J genes are TRBV5-6 and TRBJ2-2, with TRBD1 as a possible D gene (6 bases). The ends were cut back, 4 bases at V and 0 bases at J, with 13 bases in the middle. The CDR3 sequence is 16 residues long. Germline V gene data show CDR1 as SGHDT and CDR2 as YYEEEE. The CDR3 DNA is TGTGCCAGCAGCCCAGAGGGGACACCGAACACCGGGGAGCTGTTTTTT. This gives the protein CASSPEGTPNTGELFF.